This T cell receptor beta chain came from a study of T cell responses to AZD1222 COVID-19 vaccine. Whole-study results and caveats: The CD4 TCRs associated with vaccination extended across spike and predominated at 160-218 and 743-854. Spike-specific TCR depth and breadth grew after two AZD1222 doses. Targets within unmutated variant regions were reportedly found for nearly half of spike-specific TCRs.

The data were produced by immunoSEQ multiplex PCR, yet TCRdb's version contains in-frame clones alone and is incomplete. The table shows over 150,000 clones, with less than 95% occurring only once. On this clone itself: As yet, its antigen is unknown.

The source of this sequence is an adult in good health. This specimen was peripheral blood, taken on day 0 of AZD1222 vaccination.

CDR3: CASSPGQGRVVQYF. CDR3 sequence (DNA): TGTGCCAGCAGCCCGGGACAGGGAAGGGTGGTGCAGTACTTC. The chain carries TRBV6-2 or TRBV6-3 and TRBJ2-7; 9 positions match TRBD1. Per the germline V gene, CDR1 is MNHEY and CDR2 is SVGEGT. This CDR3 is built from 14 residues. V shed 6 bases, J shed 9 bases, and the junction held 12 bases outside the gene matches.